This T cell receptor (beta chain) was observed in a study of T cells after posttransplantation cyclophosphamide. A marrow graft followed busulfan-fludarabine conditioning, with cyclophosphamide on days +3 and +4. The germline gives CDR1 SGHVS, CDR2 FQNEAQ. V gave up 1 base and J gave up 6 bases; unmatched junction bases: 6. The CDR3 extends over 15 amino acids. Libraries were prepared by immunoSEQ multiplex PCR; TCRdb keeps only in-frame clonotypes and omits some of them. Among approximately 16,000 clones listed, 70% to 80% were seen once. This sequence joins TRBV7-8 and TRBJ2-4, with 7 bases matching TRBD1. The specimen was CD8+ T cells sorted from PBMCs, collected about 1,900 days after a stem cell transplant with posttransplant cyclophosphamide. The clonotype was recovered from a female patient in her thirties or forties who received an allogeneic stem cell transplant from a related donor, was CMV-positive, and had no GVHD. The graft donor may have contributed some T cells. The CDR3 region is CASSLVEGAVNIQYF. The CDR3 nucleotides are TGTGCCAGCAGCTTAGTTGAGGGGGCGGTAAACATTCAGTACTTC.